The rows below give T cell receptor beta chains drawn from one sample of a study of CD8 T cells in ankylosing spondylitis. TCRdb itself ran the 5' RACE reads through MiXCR, one entry per CDR3 protein. The sample includes roughly 200,000 distinct CDR3 sequences, roughly 13% of them seen just once. Sequencing input: blood, either unsorted or a sorted T cell fraction (not recorded which). The receptors shown here come from a male donor with ankylosing spondylitis or in good health (not recorded which). CDR3s include the opening cysteine and the closing phenylalanine or tryptophan. Each record gives: V gene, J gene, D gene, CDR3 protein. The D gene is left open where the match is weak.

v_call: TRBV9; j_call: TRBJ2-1; d_call: TRBD2; cdr3_aa: CASSVGTSGPPYNEQFF
v_call: TRBV20-1; j_call: TRBJ2-7; d_call: .; cdr3_aa: CSARSEGLEQYF
v_call: TRBV29-1; j_call: TRBJ1-2; d_call: TRBD1; cdr3_aa: CSVGDRPNYGYTF
v_call: TRBV20-1; j_call: TRBJ1-1; d_call: TRBD1; cdr3_aa: CSARDGTGGFRGTEAFF
v_call: TRBV13; j_call: TRBJ2-7; d_call: .; cdr3_aa: CASSPPLLANEQYF
v_call: TRBV27; j_call: TRBJ2-1; d_call: TRBD2; cdr3_aa: CASSFLGVSGVGAYNEQFF
v_call: TRBV4-1; j_call: TRBJ1-1; d_call: .; cdr3_aa: CASSQDRAGEAFF
v_call: TRBV7-2; j_call: TRBJ2-1; d_call: .; cdr3_aa: CASSLPSGYSYNEQFF
v_call: TRBV27; j_call: TRBJ1-2; d_call: .; cdr3_aa: CASAPGLLYGYTF
v_call: TRBV5-1; j_call: TRBJ2-3; d_call: TRBD2; cdr3_aa: CASSLAGAGGPTDTQYF
v_call: TRBV4-1; j_call: TRBJ2-7; d_call: .; cdr3_aa: CASSQEGGVYEQYF
v_call: TRBV4-1; j_call: TRBJ2-2; d_call: .; cdr3_aa: CASSQGRGQNTGELFF
v_call: TRBV9; j_call: TRBJ2-6; d_call: .; cdr3_aa: CASSAEILADRSGANVLTF
v_call: TRBV7-9; j_call: TRBJ2-7; d_call: TRBD1; cdr3_aa: CASSSPTGVYEQYF
v_call: TRBV6-1; j_call: TRBJ1-1; d_call: TRBD1; cdr3_aa: CASSAGTGYTEAFF
v_call: TRBV30; j_call: TRBJ2-7; d_call: TRBD2; cdr3_aa: CAWSAAGASYEQYF
v_call: TRBV28; j_call: TRBJ2-1; d_call: .; cdr3_aa: CASSFLGLMEISPSYNEQFF
v_call: TRBV10-3; j_call: TRBJ2-3; d_call: .; cdr3_aa: CAISKGAVTDTQYF
v_call: TRBV27; j_call: TRBJ2-7; d_call: .; cdr3_aa: CASSFGSIYEQYF
v_call: TRBV21-1; j_call: TRBJ1-5; d_call: .; cdr3_aa: CASSNTGGGPQHF
v_call: TRBV7-8; j_call: TRBJ2-7; d_call: TRBD2; cdr3_aa: CASSLWTSGTYEQYF
v_call: TRBV12-3/TRBV12-4; j_call: TRBJ1-5; d_call: TRBD1; cdr3_aa: CASSDRYNQPQHF
v_call: TRBV4-3; j_call: TRBJ2-3; d_call: .; cdr3_aa: CASSQDPTGATDTQYF
v_call: TRBV27; j_call: TRBJ2-5; d_call: TRBD2; cdr3_aa: CASSTLAGRANEGTQYF
v_call: TRBV20-1; j_call: TRBJ2-1; d_call: TRBD2; cdr3_aa: CSASTSGVYNEQFF
v_call: TRBV5-6; j_call: TRBJ2-1; d_call: .; cdr3_aa: CASSLPSNTNEQFF
v_call: TRBV4-1; j_call: TRBJ1-5; d_call: .; cdr3_aa: CASSQYTWGPPQHF
v_call: TRBV5-1; j_call: TRBJ2-1; d_call: TRBD1; cdr3_aa: CASSFEGALLF
v_call: TRBV12-3/TRBV12-4; j_call: TRBJ2-1; d_call: .; cdr3_aa: CASSPSAVNEQFF
v_call: TRBV19; j_call: TRBJ2-1; d_call: .; cdr3_aa: CASSIGQYNEQFF
v_call: TRBV6-1; j_call: TRBJ2-3; d_call: .; cdr3_aa: CAGDRGYTDTQYF
v_call: TRBV30; j_call: TRBJ2-2; d_call: .; cdr3_aa: CAWSPPGSGELFF
v_call: TRBV5-1; j_call: TRBJ1-1; d_call: .; cdr3_aa: CASSSWTDMNTEAFF
v_call: TRBV28; j_call: TRBJ1-1; d_call: .; cdr3_aa: CASSSGRQVYMNTEAFF
v_call: TRBV20-1; j_call: TRBJ2-1; d_call: TRBD2; cdr3_aa: CSARDPAGVSYNEQFF
v_call: TRBV5-6; j_call: TRBJ1-1; d_call: .; cdr3_aa: CASSLGGHLNTEAFF
v_call: TRBV29-1; j_call: TRBJ1-2; d_call: .; cdr3_aa: CSVEGRLYGYTF
v_call: TRBV4-1; j_call: TRBJ2-7; d_call: .; cdr3_aa: CASSLRQATYEQYF
v_call: TRBV12-3/TRBV12-4; j_call: TRBJ2-7; d_call: TRBD2; cdr3_aa: CASLSGGTYEQYF
v_call: TRBV15; j_call: TRBJ2-7; d_call: TRBD1; cdr3_aa: CATSRGQGRYEQYF
v_call: TRBV27; j_call: TRBJ2-1; d_call: TRBD2; cdr3_aa: CASSFSLAGPNEQFF
v_call: TRBV5-1; j_call: TRBJ2-7; d_call: TRBD1; cdr3_aa: CASRRGTGGSYEQYF
v_call: TRBV20-1; j_call: TRBJ2-1; d_call: TRBD2; cdr3_aa: CSARDPAGGPVYEQFF
v_call: TRBV10-3; j_call: TRBJ2-2; d_call: TRBD1; cdr3_aa: CAISEPPGQGGTGELFF
v_call: TRBV29-1; j_call: TRBJ2-6; d_call: .; cdr3_aa: CSVVTGTANVLTF
v_call: TRBV7-9; j_call: TRBJ1-1; d_call: .; cdr3_aa: CASRGRSTEAFF
v_call: TRBV6-4; j_call: TRBJ2-1; d_call: TRBD2; cdr3_aa: CASSDIAGTHNEQFF
v_call: TRBV7-9; j_call: TRBJ1-1; d_call: .; cdr3_aa: CASSLGYGDRTEAFF
v_call: TRBV29-1; j_call: TRBJ1-1; d_call: .; cdr3_aa: CSVTGTVNTEAFF
v_call: TRBV11-2; j_call: TRBJ2-1; d_call: TRBD2; cdr3_aa: CASSLHPTSGRAHTEQFF
v_call: TRBV20-1; j_call: TRBJ2-7; d_call: TRBD2; cdr3_aa: CSAGTRGSDVGEQYF
v_call: TRBV13; j_call: TRBJ2-7; d_call: .; cdr3_aa: CASSLTPAREQYF